The entry below gives a single TCR delta chain sequence along with its context. This clone is classified as medium-sized (0.01 to 0.1%). The antigen it binds to is not known. Base qualities are not at hand, and no much larger clone is one base apart. Thymic samples were depleted of alphabeta T cells, then CD3+ TCRVdelta1+ TCRVdelta2- thymocytes were FACS-sorted. The purity of the sorted Vdelta1+ thymocytes was between roughly 98% and 99.6%. Thymic specimens were obtained from 8 paediatric patients, aged from 5 days to 15 months, who were undergoing corrective cardiac surgery. The thymic tissue was dispersed, and mononuclear cells were isolated using a Histopaque-1077 density gradient. The staining antibodies were anti-TCRVdelta1 clone TS8.2, anti-TCRVdelta2 clone B6, anti-CD3 clone HIT3a and anti-TCRalphabeta clone IP26. The V end gives up 5 bases and the J end 2 bases, leaving 17 bases in the junction not matched to a gene. CDR1 and CDR2, per the germline V gene, are GEAIGNYY and EKD. Spanning cysteine to phenylalanine, the CDR3 consists of 21 amino acids. Only the CDR3 DNA is retained, 63 bases long and in frame from the first base.

RNA was isolated using the RNeasy mini kit, and reverse transcription was performed with Superscript III. To generate the CDR3 amplicons, a multiplex PCR was run using pooled V-gene forward primers together with a constant-region reverse primer that carried Illumina adaptor overhangs. After gel purification, amplicons were indexed with Nextera index primers over approximately 8 extra PCR cycles and were then purified with AMPure XP beads. Libraries were sequenced on an Illumina MiSeq with paired-end 250 bp reads, dual indexing and roughly 20% PhiX spike-in. As for how the authors treated the data: FastQC was used to check read quality, and ea-utils fastq-join was used to merge TRG read pairs. Sequences were annotated with IMGT/HighV-QUEST, keeping only productive sequences with unambiguous V-gene assignment; clonotypes were defined by identical CDR3 sequence. For downstream analysis, VDJtools 1.1.1, tcR 2.2.3, Treemap and vegan Shannon diversity in R 3.4.4 were used. TCRdb reanalyzed the public reads with the CATT caller, and identical DNA sequences were merged afterwards. Here the V and J calls rest on TCRdb's processing, not on the authors' analysis. Across this sample there are more than 25,000 delta-chain clones, with roughly 6.7% seen only once. The ten largest account for 0.8% to 1% of the sample.

This record comes from a study of Vδ1+ human thymocytes (dated by TCRdb to 2016 to 2019). As for the study more broadly: mRNA-level TRG and TRD CDR3 repertoires of highly purified Vdelta1+ thymocytes from young children were characterised as a data resource. The multiplex-based CDR3 amplicon strategy had previously been validated against 5'RACE-based CDR3 amplicon generation methods. General study outcomes and caveats: Unlike the oligoclonal repertoires in peripheral blood, the thymic TRG and TRD repertoires appeared highly polyclonal, with Gaussian CDR3 length distributions. Many TRG clonotypes were found to be shared between donors (up to about 7x10^3), whereas TRD repertoires were found to be essentially private (max 116 shared). Because unexpected Vdelta2 sequences could lead to misinterpretation of bulk repertoire data, the authors recommended using highly purified populations and single-cell validation. Because no clustering by age or sex was seen, donors were not stratified by age or sex in the analyses. Roughly 22% of thymic TRD sequences were found to be Vdelta2 (and few were Vdelta3) despite high sort purity, in contrast to peripheral blood Vdelta1+ controls.

The sample comprised Vdelta1+ gamma-delta thymocytes from the thymus. The cell subset or site label for this specimen denotes: FACS-sorted CD3+ TCRalphabeta- TCRVdelta1+ TCRVdelta2- thymocytes. Recombination joined TRDV2 with TRDJ3; the central 10 bases match TRDD3. The receptor's source is a girl less than two years old who had congenital heart surgery. The CDR3 has the sequence CACGPNASTGGSTWDTRQMFF. The sequenced DNA is TGTGCCTGTGGGCCTAACGCTTCAACTGGGGGATCCACCTGGGACACCCGACAGATGTTTTTC.